This T cell receptor (beta chain) was recorded in a study of beta chain features in type 1 diabetes. The whole isolated RNA underwent reverse transcription, so sequencing captured expressed TCRB transcripts. The table came from immunoSEQ multiplex PCR; TCRdb's copy has only in-frame clones and leaves some out. The data hold under 250,000 clones, with over 12% observed a single time. This clone showed up just a few times. Its antigen is unidentified. Notes on the study in general: Naive, central memory and Treg TCRB repertoires seemed to resemble each other more closely in patients than they did in healthy donors. PCR might preferentially amplify shorter templates, equally in patients and controls. Diminished insertions and augmented deletions at VDJ junctions characterized type 1 diabetes patients.

Germline lookup yields CDR1 SGHTA and CDR2 FQGNSA. Unmatched junction bases numbered 2, after V lost 3 bases and J lost 6 bases. This CDR3 is 14 amino acids long. The J gene is TRBJ2-4, the V gene TRBV7-2; 10 bases are shared with TRBD2. Sequencing was carried out using naive CD4+ T cells from blood. The receptor's source is a woman in her thirties or forties in good health. CDR3 bases: TGTGCCAGCAGCTTGAGACTAGCGGGAAACATTCAGTACTTC. It translates to CASSLRLAGNIQYF.